What follows are 13 T cell receptor beta chains derived from one specimen sequenced in a study of control samples from healthy donors and cancer patients (dated by TCRdb to about 2020). Library method: the immunoSEQ multiplex PCR assay. The table comes from immuneACCESS by way of TCRdb, which keeps in-frame sequences with V and J called. Part of the clones is missing from these tables; in studies checked, under half for an unresolved V gene and the rest for unknown reasons. The sample has 130,000 to 150,000 clones on record, over 85% of them singletons. Roughly 6.2% of the sample is in the top ten clones. The specimen sequenced was blood. The source is a man between 18 and 29 years old in good health.

This rearrangement joins TRBV3-1 (or the pseudogene TRBV3-2) to TRBJ2-5; no reliable D call. Germline CDR1 is LGHDT and CDR2 is YNNKEL (reference sequence). The CDR3 extends over 13 amino acids. Trimming stripped 4 bases from V and 5 bases from J, with 11 bases between. The DNA of the CDR3 is TGTGCCAGCAGCCTTTACGGTCAGGAGACCCAGTACTTC. Its translation is CASSLYGQETQYF.

The chain recombines TRBV28 with TRBJ2-2; D might be TRBD2 (6 bases). There are 15 residues in the CDR3. Per germline, CDR1 MDHEN and CDR2 SYDVKM. With 8 bases removed from V and 3 bases from J, the gap between germline ends came to 16 bases. CDR3 nucleotide sequence: TGTGCCAGCCAGTCCCTTGGGGGGTACACCGGGGAGCTGTTTTTT. Its protein is CASQSLGGYTGELFF.

The rearrangement links TRBV4-1 to TRBJ1-2; the D is unclear. This CDR3 contains 15 residues. V was trimmed by 4 bases and J by 4 bases, leaving 16 bases between them. Per germline, CDR1 MGHRA and CDR2 YSYEKL. The CDR3 region is CASSPRTEDSYGYTF. The CDR3 bases are TGCGCCAGCAGCCCCCGTACAGAAGATTCCTATGGCTACACCTTC.

The chain recombines TRBV7-2 with TRBJ1-4, with D uncertain. Germline CDR1 reads SGHTA; CDR2 reads FQGNSA. Trimming left V 5 bases short and J 4 bases short, with 14 bases between. The CDR3 is made up of 15 amino acids. CDR3 in amino acids: CASSQWASYNEKLFF. In DNA, the CDR3 is TGTGCCAGCAGCCAATGGGCCAGTTATAATGAAAAACTGTTTTTT.

The chain is built from TRBV6-6 and TRBJ2-7; TRBD1 matches 8 bases. V shed 7 bases, J shed 2 bases, and the junction held 4 bases outside the gene matches. This CDR3 is built from 13 residues. Germline assignment: CDR1 MNHNY and CDR2 SVGAGI (reference sequence). The CDR3: CASTHRGAYEQYF. The CDR3 nucleotides are TGTGCCAGCACCCACAGGGGGGCCTACGAGCAGTACTTC.

The V call is TRBV10-3, the J call TRBJ1-1; D might be TRBD1 (5 bases). The germline V gene has CDR1 ENHRY and CDR2 SYGVKD. V lost 5 bases and J lost 1, with 8 bases in between. This CDR3 comprises 13 residues. CDR3 DNA sequence: TGTGCCATCAGTAGAGGGGAGAACACTGAAGCTTTCTTT. It yields the protein CAISRGENTEAFF.

This clone was recorded only once. The chain carries TRBV28 and TRBJ1-5; D may be TRBD1 (6 bases). Germline V gene lookup returns CDR1 MDHEN and CDR2 SYDVKM. Between the trimmed V and J ends, which lost 6 bases and 2 bases, there was a span of 14 bases. CDR3 length equals 15 residues. The CDR3 reads CASSQGGVRNQPQHF. The CDR3 DNA sequence: TGTGCCAGCAGCCAAGGGGGGGTACGCAATCAGCCCCAGCATTTT. The full variable domain, in which reference TRBV28 and TRBJ1-5 provide the parts outside the CDR3, is DVKVTQSSRYLVKRTGEKVFLECVQDMDHENMFWYRQDPGLGLRLIYFSYDVKMKEKGDIPEGYSVSREKKERFSLILESASTNQTSMYLCASSQGGVRNQPQHFGDGTRLSIL.

V and J are TRBV6-2 or TRBV6-3 and TRBJ1-6; the D is unclear. Per germline, CDR1 MNHEY and CDR2 SVGEGT. V lost 2 bases and J 10 bases, leaving 6 bases between the germline ends. The CDR3 consists of 12 residues. CDR3 protein: CASSYPGSPLHF. The DNA for the CDR3 is TGTGCCAGCAGTTACCCCGGATCACCCCTCCACTTT.

The chain couples TRBV5-1 to TRBJ2-7, with D perhaps matching TRBD2 (5 bases). V dropped 0 bases and J dropped 7 bases, with 17 bases sitting between them. The length of the CDR3 is 15 residues. Germline V gene sequence: CDR1 SGHRS, CDR2 YFSETQ. As DNA, the CDR3 is TGCGCCAGCAGCTTGGATGTGACACCCCCGGGAGAGCAGTACTTC. Residues: CASSLDVTPPGEQYF.

This chain connects TRBV11-3 to TRBJ2-7; the D call may be TRBD1 or TRBD2 (6 bases each). This CDR3 has 13 residues. The germline CDR1 and CDR2 sequences are SGHNT and YENEEA. V lost 1 base, J lost 5 bases, and 9 bases lay in between. CDR3 in amino acids: CASSLAGANEQYF. CDR3 coding DNA: TGTGCCAGCAGCTTAGCGGGGGCCAACGAGCAGTACTTC. The variable domain in full, completed from reference TRBV11-3 and TRBJ2-7, reads EAGVVQSPRYKIIEKKQPVAFWCNPISGHNTLYWYLQNLGQGPELLIRYENEEAVDDSQLPKDRFSAERLKGVDSTLKIQPAELGDSAVYLCASSLAGANEQYFGPGTRLTVT.

The rearrangement uses TRBV4-1 and TRBJ1-5, with a possible D match to TRBD1 (5 bases). The germline V gene has CDR1 MGHRA and CDR2 YSYEKL. V was shortened by 0 bases and J by 3 bases, with 9 bases between the two germline ends. The CDR3 has 15 amino acids. Written as DNA, the CDR3 is TGCGCCAGCAGCCAAGATATCAGGGCCAATCAGCCCCAGCATTTT. It encodes CASSQDIRANQPQHF.

The CDR3 coding sequence is TGTGCCAGCAGTCGGACAGGGACAGAAGAGACCCAGTACTTC. It specifies CASSRTGTEETQYF. The gene calls are TRBV28 and TRBJ2-5, with 8 bases lining up with TRBD1. V lost 5 bases to trimming and J lost 3 bases; unmatched junction nucleotides: 5. This CDR3 region has 14 residues. Germline V lookup: CDR1 MDHEN, CDR2 SYDVKM.

V usage is TRBV30 and J usage is TRBJ2-5; possibly TRBD1 for D (7 bases). V lost 7 bases, J lost 4 bases, and 13 bases lay in between. Germline lookup yields CDR1 GTSNPN and CDR2 SVGIG (reference sequence). The CDR3 covers 12 residues. The CDR3 protein is CASQEGAETQYF. The CDR3, as DNA: TGTGCCTCGCAGGAGGGGGCAGAGACCCAGTACTTC.